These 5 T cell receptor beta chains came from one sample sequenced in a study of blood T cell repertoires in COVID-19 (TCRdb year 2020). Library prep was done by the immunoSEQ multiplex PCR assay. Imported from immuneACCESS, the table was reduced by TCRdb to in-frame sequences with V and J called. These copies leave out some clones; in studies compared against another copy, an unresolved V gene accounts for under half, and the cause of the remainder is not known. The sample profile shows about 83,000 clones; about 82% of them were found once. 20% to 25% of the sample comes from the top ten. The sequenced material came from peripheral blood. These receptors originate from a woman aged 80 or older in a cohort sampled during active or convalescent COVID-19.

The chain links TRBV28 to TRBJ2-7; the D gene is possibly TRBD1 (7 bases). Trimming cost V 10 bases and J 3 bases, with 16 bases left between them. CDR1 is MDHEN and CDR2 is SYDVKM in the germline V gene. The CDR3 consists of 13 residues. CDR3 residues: CATSTRGVYEQYF. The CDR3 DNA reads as TGTGCCACCTCAACCAGGGGGGTCTACGAGCAGTACTTC.

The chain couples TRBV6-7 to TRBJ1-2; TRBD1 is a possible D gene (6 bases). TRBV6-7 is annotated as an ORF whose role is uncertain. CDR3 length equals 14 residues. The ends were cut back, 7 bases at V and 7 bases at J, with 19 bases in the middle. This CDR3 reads CASTKDSSDGGYTF. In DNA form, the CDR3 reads TGTGCCAGCACCAAGGACAGTTCCGATGGTGGCTACACCTTC.

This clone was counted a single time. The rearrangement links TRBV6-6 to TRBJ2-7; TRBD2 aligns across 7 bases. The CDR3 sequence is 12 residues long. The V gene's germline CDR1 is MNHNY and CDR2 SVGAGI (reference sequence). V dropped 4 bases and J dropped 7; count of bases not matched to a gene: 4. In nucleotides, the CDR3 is TGTGCCAGCAGTTCGGGGGGTGGGGAGCAGTACGTC. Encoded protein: CASSSGGGEQYV.

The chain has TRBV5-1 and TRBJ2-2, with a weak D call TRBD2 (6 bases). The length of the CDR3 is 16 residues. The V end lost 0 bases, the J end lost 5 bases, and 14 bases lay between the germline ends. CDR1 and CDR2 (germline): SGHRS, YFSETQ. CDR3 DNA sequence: TGCGCCAGCAGCTTGGTTCCGGGAGTAAGGACCGGGGAGCTGTTTTTT. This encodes CASSLVPGVRTGELFF.

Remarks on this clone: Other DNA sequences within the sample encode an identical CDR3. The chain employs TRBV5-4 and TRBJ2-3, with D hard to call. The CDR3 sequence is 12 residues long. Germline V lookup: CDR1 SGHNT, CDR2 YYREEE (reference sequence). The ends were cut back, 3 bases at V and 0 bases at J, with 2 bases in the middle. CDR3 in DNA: TGTGCCAGCAGCTCTAGCACAGATACGCAGTATTTT. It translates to CASSSSTDTQYF.